This TCR beta chain originates from a study of T cells after yellow fever vaccination. Findings and limits, study-wide: The study found a weaker secondary response that peaked faster, day 5 versus 15. The booster response re-showed most primary clones: around 96% CD4, 88% CD8.

This clonotype was counted only a few times. Its antigen is unknown. In making TCR cDNA, 5'RACE template switching added a universal primer site and UMIs to it. One entry per CDR3 protein, called by TCRdb with MiXCR from the 5' RACE reads. Seen here are some 350,000 distinct CDR3 sequences, approximately 4.2% observed once, and the top ten hold roughly 26%. The sequence came from a man aged 18-30 years who received the YFV17D yellow fever vaccine. The material was PBMCs, obtained 5 days after the yellow fever booster vaccination.

CDR3 in DNA: TGTGCCAGCAGTCCCGGACAAGGGGATGAGCAGTTCTTC. This codes for CASSPGQGDEQFF. This rearrangement joins TRBV12-3 or TRBV12-4 to TRBJ2-1; D possibly corresponds to TRBD1 (5 bases). The CDR3 extends over 13 amino acids. V lost 5 bases, J lost 8 bases, and 13 bases lay in between.